Each of the 7 T cell receptor beta chains below was sequenced from the same sample in a study of T cell repertoires in cytomegalovirus infection. These receptors have no identified antigens. MiXCR was run by TCRdb on the reads, yielding one entry per CDR3 protein. The sample has approximately 150,000 distinct CDR3 sequences, roughly 21% seen once. The sequencing used CD8+ T cells from cultured PBMCs, collected from culture after CMV antigen stimulation. Source of these receptors: a human donor in good health (CMV status not recorded). Some clones in this sample may be carry-over from other donors' samples.

The chain joins TRBV7-6 to TRBJ1-1; D is ambiguous. Trimming pared 1 base from V and 1 base from J, leaving 10 bases between. CDR3 size: 15 residues. Germline-derived CDR1 and CDR2 are SGHVS and FNYEAQ. CDR3 loop: CASSLDSGENTEAFF. The CDR3 DNA sequence: TGTGCCAGCAGCTTAGATAGCGGGGAGAACACTGAAGCTTTCTTT.

This clonotype turned up a few times. The genes are TRBV11-2 and TRBJ1-3; no clear D gene. The CDR3 is 14 amino acids. Deletions cut 3 bases from V and 0 bases from J, with 6 bases between. Germline V gene data show CDR1 as SGHAT and CDR2 as FQNNGV. DNA for the CDR3: TGTGCCAGCAGCTTTTCCACCTCTGGAAACACCATATATTTT. Translation: CASSFSTSGNTIYF.

V is TRBV6-5 and J is TRBJ2-3, with 10 bases fitting TRBD2. The trim removed 0 bases at V and 1 base at J, leaving 1 base unmatched. Germline CDR1 and CDR2: MNHEY and SVGAGI. The length of the CDR3 is 16 residues. The CDR3 sequence: CASSYSLAGGTDTQYF. The CDR3 coding sequence is TGTGCCAGCAGTTACTCTCTAGCGGGAGGCACAGATACGCAGTATTTT.

The table lists this clonotype with a few counts. V usage is TRBV4-3 and J usage is TRBJ2-3; 10 nucleotides agree with TRBD2. With V trimmed by 0 bases and J by 2 bases, 8 bases remained unmatched. The CDR3 loop spans 18 amino acids. From germline, CDR1 is LGHNA and CDR2 YSLEER. The CDR3 DNA follows: TGCGCCAGCAGCCAAGATCGGGTAGCGGGGGGCGTCACAGATACGCAGTATTTT. Translating it yields CASSQDRVAGGVTDTQYF.

In its sample, this clonotype was seen a few times. The gene calls are TRBV7-8 and TRBJ1-3; no firm D call. CDR1 SGHVS and CDR2 FQNEAQ come from the germline V gene. Deletions cut 4 bases from V and 0 bases from J, with 10 bases between. This CDR3 contains 15 residues. The CDR3 DNA is TGTGCCAGCAGCTCCTTGACCGGCTCTGGAAACACCATATATTTT. Its protein product is CASSSLTGSGNTIYF.

This clonotype was picked up a small number of times. The chain has TRBV27 and TRBJ2-1; D possibly corresponds to TRBD2 (5 bases). The CDR3 is made up of 18 amino acids. Germline V gives CDR1 MNHEY, CDR2 SMNVEV (reference sequence). V was trimmed by 5 bases and J by 0 bases, leaving 20 bases between them. CDR3 in amino acids: CASSPSKWSGSSYNEQFF. As DNA, the CDR3 is TGTGCCAGCAGTCCCTCCAAGTGGTCGGGGAGCTCCTACAATGAGCAGTTCTTC.

The chain couples TRBV11-1 to TRBJ1-6; the D gene is possibly TRBD1 (5 bases). V lost 7 bases and J lost 8, with 24 bases in between. The CDR3 is 17 residues long. CDR1 is SGHAT, CDR2 FQDESV, per germline (reference sequence). The CDR3 nucleotides read TGTGCCAGCACCCCCGGGAGCCGGAAATCGGGGGATTCACCCCTCCACTTT. Translated: CASTPGSRKSGDSPLHF.